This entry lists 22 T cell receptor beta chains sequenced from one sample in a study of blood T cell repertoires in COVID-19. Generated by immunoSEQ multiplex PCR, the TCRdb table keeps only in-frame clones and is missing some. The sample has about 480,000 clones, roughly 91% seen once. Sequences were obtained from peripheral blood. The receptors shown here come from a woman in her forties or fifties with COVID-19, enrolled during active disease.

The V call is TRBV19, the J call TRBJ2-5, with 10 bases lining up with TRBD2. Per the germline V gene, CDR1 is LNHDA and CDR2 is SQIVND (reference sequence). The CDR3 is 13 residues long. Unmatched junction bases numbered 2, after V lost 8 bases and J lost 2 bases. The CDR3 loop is CASASGGQETQYF. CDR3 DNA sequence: TGTGCCAGTGCTAGCGGGGGACAAGAGACCCAGTACTTC.

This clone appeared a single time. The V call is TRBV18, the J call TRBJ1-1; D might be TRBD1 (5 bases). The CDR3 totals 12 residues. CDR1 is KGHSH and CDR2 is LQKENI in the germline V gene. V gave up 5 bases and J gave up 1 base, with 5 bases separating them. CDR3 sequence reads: CASSGANTEAFF. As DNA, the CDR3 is TGTGCCAGCTCAGGGGCGAACACTGAAGCTTTCTTT.

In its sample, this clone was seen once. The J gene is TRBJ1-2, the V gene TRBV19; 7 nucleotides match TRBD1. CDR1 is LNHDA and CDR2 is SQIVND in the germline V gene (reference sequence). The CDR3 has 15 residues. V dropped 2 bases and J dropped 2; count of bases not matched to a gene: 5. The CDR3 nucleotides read TGTGCCAGTAGTATATTAGGCAGGGGGAACTATGGCTACACCTTC. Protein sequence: CASSILGRGNYGYTF.

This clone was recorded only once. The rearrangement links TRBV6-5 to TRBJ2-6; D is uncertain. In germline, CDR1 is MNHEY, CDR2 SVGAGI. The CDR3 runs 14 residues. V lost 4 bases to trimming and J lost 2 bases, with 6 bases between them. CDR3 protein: CASSFSPGANVLTF. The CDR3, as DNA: TGTGCCAGCAGTTTTAGTCCTGGGGCCAACGTCCTGACTTTC.

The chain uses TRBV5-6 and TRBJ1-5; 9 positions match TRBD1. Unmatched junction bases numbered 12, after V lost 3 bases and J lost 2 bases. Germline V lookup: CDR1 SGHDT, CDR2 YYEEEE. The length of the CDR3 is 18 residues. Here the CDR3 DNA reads TGTGCCAGCAGCTCGTCCGGGACAGGGACGGGGGGCAATCAGCCCCAGCATTTT. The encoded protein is CASSSSGTGTGGNQPQHF.

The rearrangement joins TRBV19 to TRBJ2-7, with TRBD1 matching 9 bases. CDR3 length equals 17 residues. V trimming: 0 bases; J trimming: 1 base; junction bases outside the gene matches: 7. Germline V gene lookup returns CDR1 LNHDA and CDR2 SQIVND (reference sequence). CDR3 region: CASSIDPGQGRSYEQYF. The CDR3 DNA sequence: TGTGCCAGTAGTATAGATCCGGGACAGGGTAGGTCCTACGAGCAGTACTTC.

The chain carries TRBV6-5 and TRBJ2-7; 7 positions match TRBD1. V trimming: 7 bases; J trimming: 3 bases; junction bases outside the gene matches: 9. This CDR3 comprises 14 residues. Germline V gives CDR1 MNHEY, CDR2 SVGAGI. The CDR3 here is CASTATGKLYEQYF. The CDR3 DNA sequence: TGTGCCAGCACCGCGACAGGGAAACTCTACGAGCAGTACTTC.

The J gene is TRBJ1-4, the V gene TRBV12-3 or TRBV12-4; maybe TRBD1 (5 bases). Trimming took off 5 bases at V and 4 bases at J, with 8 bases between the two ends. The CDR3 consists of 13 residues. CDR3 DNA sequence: TGTGCCAGCAGTCCCGACAGTAATGAAAAACTGTTTTTT. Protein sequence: CASSPDSNEKLFF.

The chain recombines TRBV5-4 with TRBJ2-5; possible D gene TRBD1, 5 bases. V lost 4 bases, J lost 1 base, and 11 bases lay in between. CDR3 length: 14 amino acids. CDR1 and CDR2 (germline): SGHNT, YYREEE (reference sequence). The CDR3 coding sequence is TGTGCCAGCAGCCAGGGCCTGCCCCAAGAGACCCAGTACTTC. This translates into CASSQGLPQETQYF.

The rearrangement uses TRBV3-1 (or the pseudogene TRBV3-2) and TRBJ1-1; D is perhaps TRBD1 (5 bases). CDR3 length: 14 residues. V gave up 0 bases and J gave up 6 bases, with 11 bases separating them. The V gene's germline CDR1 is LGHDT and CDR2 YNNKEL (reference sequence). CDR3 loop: CASSQEARGAEAFF. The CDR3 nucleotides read TGTGCCAGCAGCCAAGAGGCCCGGGGGGCTGAAGCTTTCTTT.

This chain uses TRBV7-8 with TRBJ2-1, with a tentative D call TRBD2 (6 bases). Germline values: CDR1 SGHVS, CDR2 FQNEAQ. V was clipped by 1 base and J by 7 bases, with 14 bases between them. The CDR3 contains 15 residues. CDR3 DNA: TGTGCCAGCAGCTTAGTTGGCGGGGCCGGAAATGAGCAGTTCTTC. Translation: CASSLVGGAGNEQFF. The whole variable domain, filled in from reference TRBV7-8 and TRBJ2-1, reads GAGVSQSPRYKVAKRGQDVALRCDPISGHVSLFWYQQALGQGPEFLTYFQNEAQLDKSGLPSDRFFAERPEGSVSTLKIQRTQQEDSAVYLCASSLVGGAGNEQFFGPGTRLTVL.

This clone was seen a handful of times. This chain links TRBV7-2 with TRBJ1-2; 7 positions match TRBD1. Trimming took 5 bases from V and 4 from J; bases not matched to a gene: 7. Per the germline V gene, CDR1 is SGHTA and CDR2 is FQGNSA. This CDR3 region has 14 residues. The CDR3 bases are TGTGCCAGCAGCACTGGACAGGAGGTCTATGGCTACACCTTC. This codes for CASSTGQEVYGYTF. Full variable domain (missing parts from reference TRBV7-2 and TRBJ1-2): GAGVSQSPSNKVTEKGKDVELRCDPISGHTALYWYRQSLGQGLEFLIYFQGNSAPDKSGLPSDRFSAERTGGSVSTLTIQRTQQEDSAVYLCASSTGQEVYGYTFGSGTRLTVV.

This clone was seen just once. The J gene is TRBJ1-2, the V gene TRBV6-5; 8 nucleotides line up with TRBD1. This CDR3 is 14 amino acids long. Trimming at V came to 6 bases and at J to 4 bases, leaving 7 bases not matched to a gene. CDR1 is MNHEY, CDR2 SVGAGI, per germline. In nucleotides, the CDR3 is TGTGCCAGCAGGCCGACAGGGGAAGGCTATGGCTACACCTTC. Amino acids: CASRPTGEGYGYTF.

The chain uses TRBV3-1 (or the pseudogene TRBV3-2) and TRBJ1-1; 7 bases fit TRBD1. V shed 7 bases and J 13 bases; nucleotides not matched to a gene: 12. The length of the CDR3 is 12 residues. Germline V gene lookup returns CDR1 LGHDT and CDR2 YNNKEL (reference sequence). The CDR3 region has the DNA TGTGCCAGCACCGAAACCAGGGGGATCCATTTCTTT. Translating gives CASTETRGIHFF.

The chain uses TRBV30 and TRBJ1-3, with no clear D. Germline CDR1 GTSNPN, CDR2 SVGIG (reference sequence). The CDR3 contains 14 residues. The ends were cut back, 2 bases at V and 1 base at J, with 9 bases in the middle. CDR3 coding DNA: TGTGCCTGGAGTCCGAGGTTGTCTGGAAACACCATATATTTT. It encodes CAWSPRLSGNTIYF.

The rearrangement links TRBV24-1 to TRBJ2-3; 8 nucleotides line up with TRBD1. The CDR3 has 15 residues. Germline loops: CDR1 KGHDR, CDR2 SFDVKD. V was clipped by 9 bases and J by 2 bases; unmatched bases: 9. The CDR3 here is CATHPGTGVTDTQYF. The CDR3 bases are TGTGCCACCCATCCCGGGACAGGCGTCACAGATACGCAGTATTTT.

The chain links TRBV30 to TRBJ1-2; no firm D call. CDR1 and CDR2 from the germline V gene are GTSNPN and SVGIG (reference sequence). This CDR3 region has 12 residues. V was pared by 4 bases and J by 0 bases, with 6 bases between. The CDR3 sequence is CAWTFTNYGYTF. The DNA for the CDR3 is TGTGCCTGGACTTTTACTAACTATGGCTACACCTTC. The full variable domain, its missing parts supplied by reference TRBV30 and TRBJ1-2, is SQTIHQWPATLVQPVGSPLSLECTVEGTSNPNLYWYRQAAGRGLQLLFYSVGIGQISSEVPQNLSASRPQDRQFILSSKKLLLSDSGFYLCAWTFTNYGYTFGSGTRLTVV.

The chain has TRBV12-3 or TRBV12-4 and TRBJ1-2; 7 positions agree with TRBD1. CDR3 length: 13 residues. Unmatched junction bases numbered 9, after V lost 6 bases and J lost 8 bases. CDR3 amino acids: CASSRYRDSGYTF. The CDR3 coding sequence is TGTGCCAGCAGCCGTTATCGGGACAGCGGCTACACCTTC.

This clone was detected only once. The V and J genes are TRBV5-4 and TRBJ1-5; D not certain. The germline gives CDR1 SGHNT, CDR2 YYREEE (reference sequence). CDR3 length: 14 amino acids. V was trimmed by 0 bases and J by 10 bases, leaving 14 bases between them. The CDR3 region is CASSLGASNRPQHF. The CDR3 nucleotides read TGTGCCAGCAGCTTGGGGGCCAGTAATCGACCCCAGCATTTT.

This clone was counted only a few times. CDR3 sequence (DNA): TGTGCCAGCAGATTCGCGGGTACGAACGGGGAGCTGTTTTTT. Translating gives CASRFAGTNGELFF. V and J are TRBV3-1 (or the pseudogene TRBV3-2) and TRBJ2-2, with a possible D match to TRBD2 (5 bases). Germline V gene sequence: CDR1 LGHDT, CDR2 YNNKEL (reference sequence). V dropped 6 bases and J dropped 7 bases, with 15 bases sitting between them. This CDR3 spans 14 amino acids.

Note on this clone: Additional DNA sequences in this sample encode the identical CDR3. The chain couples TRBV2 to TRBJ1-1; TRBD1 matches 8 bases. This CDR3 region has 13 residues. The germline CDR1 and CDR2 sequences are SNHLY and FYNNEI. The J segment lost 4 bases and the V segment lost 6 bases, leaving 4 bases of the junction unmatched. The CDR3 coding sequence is TGTGCCAGCAGAGGCACAGGGGGCACTGAAGCTTTCTTT. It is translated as CASRGTGGTEAFF.

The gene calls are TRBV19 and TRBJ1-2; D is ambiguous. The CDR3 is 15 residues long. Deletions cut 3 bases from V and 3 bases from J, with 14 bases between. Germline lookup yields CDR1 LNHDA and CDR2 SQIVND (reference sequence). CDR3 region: CASSMEEGSYYGYTF. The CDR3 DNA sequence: TGTGCCAGTAGTATGGAAGAGGGCAGCTACTATGGCTACACCTTC.